This T cell receptor beta chain was sequenced during a study of blood T cell repertoires in COVID-19. Study processing details: Researchers report that nucleated cell counts were estimated from reference gene primer amplification. Repertoires were generated with immunoSEQ multiplex PCR, while TCRdb's copy carries only in-frame clones and drops some. Clone size and the V and J calls come from that table; the DNA yielded D and trimming. The repertoire has 68,000 or so clones, 75% to 95% of them found once; the top ten carry about 7%. This CDR3 has 15 residues. Germline V gives CDR1 MNHEY, CDR2 SVGAGI. Trimming stripped 7 bases from V and 5 bases from J, with 20 bases between. This clone was detected only a few times. While infection was still active, Seattle patients were enrolled and then followed longitudinally.

This clonotype was sampled from a man aged 35-49 years with COVID-19, enrolled during active disease. Sequencing was performed on peripheral blood. The chain employs TRBV6-5 and TRBJ1-1; maybe TRBD1 (6 bases). CDR3 region: CASIRNTGPVTEAFF. The DNA of the CDR3 is TGTGCCAGCATCCGAAACACAGGGCCGGTGACTGAAGCTTTCTTT.